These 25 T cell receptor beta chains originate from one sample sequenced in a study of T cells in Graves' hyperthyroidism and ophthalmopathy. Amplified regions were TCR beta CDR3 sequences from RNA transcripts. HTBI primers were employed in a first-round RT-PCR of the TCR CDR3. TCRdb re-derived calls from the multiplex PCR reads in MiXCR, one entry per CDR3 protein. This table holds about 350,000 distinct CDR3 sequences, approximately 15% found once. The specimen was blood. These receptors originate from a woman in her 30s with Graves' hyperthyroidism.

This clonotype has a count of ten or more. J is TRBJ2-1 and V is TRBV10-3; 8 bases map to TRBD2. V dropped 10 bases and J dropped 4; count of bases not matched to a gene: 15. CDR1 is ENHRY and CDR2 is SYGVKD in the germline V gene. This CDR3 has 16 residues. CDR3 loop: CATGGGLTSEYNEQFF. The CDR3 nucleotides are TGTGCCACCGGGGGGGGACTTACTAGCGAATACAATGAGCAGTTCTTC.

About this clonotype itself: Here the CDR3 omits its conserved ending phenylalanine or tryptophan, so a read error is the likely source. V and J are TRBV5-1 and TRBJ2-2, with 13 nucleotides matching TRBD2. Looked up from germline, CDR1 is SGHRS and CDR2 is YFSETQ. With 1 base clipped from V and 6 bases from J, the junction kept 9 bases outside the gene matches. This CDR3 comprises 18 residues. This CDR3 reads CASSLSTSGRRSPGELFS. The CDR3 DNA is TGCGCCAGCAGCTTGTCGACTAGCGGGAGGAGAAGTCCCGGGGAGCTGTTTTCT.

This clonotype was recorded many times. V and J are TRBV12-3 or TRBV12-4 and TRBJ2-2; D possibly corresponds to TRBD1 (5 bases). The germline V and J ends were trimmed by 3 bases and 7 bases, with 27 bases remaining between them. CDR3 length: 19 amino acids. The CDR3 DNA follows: TGTGCCAGCAGTTTTAGGGTTTGGTGGGCAGGGAAAAAAGACGGGGAGCTGTTTTTT. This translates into CASSFRVWWAGKKDGELFF.

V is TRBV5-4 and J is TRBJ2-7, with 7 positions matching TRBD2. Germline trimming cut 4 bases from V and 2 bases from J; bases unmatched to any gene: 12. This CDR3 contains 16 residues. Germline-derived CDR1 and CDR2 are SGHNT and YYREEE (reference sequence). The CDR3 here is CASSPMLKGGAYEQYF. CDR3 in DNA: TGTGCCAGCAGCCCGATGTTGAAGGGAGGGGCCTACGAGCAGTACTTC.

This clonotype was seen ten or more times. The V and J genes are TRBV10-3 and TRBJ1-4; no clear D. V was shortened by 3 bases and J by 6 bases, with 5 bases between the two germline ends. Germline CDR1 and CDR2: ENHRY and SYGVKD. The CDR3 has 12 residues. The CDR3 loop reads CAISDGDEKLFF. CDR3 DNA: TGTGCCATCAGTGATGGGGATGAAAAACTGTTTTTT.

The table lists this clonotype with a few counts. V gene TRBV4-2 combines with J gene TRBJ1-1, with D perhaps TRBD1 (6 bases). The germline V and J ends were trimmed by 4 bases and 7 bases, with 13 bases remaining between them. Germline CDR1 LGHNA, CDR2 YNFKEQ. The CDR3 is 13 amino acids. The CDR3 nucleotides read TGTGCCAGCAGCCCGCGCCGGGACAATGAAGCTTTCTTT. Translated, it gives CASSPRRDNEAFF.

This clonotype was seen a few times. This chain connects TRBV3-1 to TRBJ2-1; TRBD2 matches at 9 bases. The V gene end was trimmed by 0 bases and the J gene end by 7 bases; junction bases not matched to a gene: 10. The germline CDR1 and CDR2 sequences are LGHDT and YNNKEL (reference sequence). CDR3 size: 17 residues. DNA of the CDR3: TGTGCCAGCAGCCAAGATCGGGGCGGGAGGGCCGTGAATGAGCAGTTCTTC. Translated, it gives CASSQDRGGRAVNEQFF.

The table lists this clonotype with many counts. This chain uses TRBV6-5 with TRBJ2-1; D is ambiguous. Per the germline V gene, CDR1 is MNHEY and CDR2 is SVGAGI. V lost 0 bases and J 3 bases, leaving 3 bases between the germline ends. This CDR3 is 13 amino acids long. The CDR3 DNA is TGTGCCAGCAGTTACTCGCTCTACAATGAGCAGTTCTTC. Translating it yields CASSYSLYNEQFF.

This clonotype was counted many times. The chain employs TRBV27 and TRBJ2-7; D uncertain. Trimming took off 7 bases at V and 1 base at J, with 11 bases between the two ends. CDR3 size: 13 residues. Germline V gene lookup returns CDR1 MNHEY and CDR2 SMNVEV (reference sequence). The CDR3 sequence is CASKSTMSYEQYF. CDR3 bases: TGTGCCAGCAAGTCAACGATGTCCTACGAGCAGTACTTC.

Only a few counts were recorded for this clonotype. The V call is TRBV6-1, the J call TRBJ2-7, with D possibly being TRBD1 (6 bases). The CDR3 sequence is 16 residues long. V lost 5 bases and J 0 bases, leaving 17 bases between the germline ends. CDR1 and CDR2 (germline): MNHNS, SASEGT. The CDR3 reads CASSLRQAPVSYEQYF. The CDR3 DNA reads TGTGCCAGCAGTCTACGACAGGCCCCGGTCTCCTACGAGCAGTACTTC.

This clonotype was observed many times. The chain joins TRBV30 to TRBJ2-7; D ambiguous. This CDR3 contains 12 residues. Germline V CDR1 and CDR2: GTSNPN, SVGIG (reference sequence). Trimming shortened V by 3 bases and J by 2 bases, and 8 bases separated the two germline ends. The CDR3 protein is CAWRALTYEQYF. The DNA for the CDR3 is TGTGCCTGGAGAGCACTGACCTACGAGCAGTACTTC.

CDR3 residues: CAISDRGAEKLFF. The CDR3 region has the DNA TGTGCCATCAGTGACAGGGGAGCTGAAAAACTGTTTTTT. The rearrangement joins TRBV10-3 to TRBJ1-4, with D possibly being TRBD1 (6 bases). The CDR3 length is 13 residues. CDR1 ENHRY and CDR2 SYGVKD come from the germline V gene. Trimming pared 3 bases from V and 7 bases from J, leaving 9 bases between.

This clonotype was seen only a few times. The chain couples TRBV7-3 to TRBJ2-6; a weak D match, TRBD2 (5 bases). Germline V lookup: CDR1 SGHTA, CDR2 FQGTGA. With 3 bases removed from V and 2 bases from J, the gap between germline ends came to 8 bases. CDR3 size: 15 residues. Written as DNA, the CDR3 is TGTGCCAGCAGCTTGGGAGAAACTGGGGCCAACGTCCTGACTTTC. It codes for CASSLGETGANVLTF.

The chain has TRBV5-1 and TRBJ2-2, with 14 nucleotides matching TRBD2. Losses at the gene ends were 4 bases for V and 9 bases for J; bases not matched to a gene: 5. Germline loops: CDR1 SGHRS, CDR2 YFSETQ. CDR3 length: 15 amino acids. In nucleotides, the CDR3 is TGCGCCAGCAGCGGGACTAGCGGGAGTTTCCGGGAGCTGTTTTTT. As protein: CASSGTSGSFRELFF.

The CDR3 DNA reads TGTGCCAGCAGATCTGACAGTAACTATGGCTACACCTTC. Translation gives CASRSDSNYGYTF. The chain joins TRBV7-2 to TRBJ1-2; possibly TRBD1 for D (5 bases). V lost 6 bases and J 1 base, leaving 9 bases between the germline ends. The germline V gene has CDR1 SGHTA and CDR2 FQGNSA. The CDR3 is 13 amino acids.

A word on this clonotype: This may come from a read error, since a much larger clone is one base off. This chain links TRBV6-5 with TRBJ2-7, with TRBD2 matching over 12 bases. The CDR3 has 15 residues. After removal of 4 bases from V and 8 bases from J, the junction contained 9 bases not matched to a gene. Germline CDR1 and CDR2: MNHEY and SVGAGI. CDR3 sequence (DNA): TGTGCCAGCAGTTCATCTAGCGGGAGGGCCGGCAAGCAGTACTTC. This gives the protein CASSSSSGRAGKQYF.

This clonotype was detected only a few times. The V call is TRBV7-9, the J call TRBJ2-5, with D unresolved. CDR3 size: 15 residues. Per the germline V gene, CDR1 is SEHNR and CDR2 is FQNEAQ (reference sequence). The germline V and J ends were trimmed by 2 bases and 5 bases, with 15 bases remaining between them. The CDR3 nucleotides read TGTGCCAGCAGCTTACCCCCTTCGGGCTTGGAGACCCAGTACTTC. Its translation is CASSLPPSGLETQYF.

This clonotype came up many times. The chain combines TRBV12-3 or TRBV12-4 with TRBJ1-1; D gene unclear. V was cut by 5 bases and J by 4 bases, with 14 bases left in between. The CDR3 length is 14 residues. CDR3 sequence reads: CASSITRGSTEAFF. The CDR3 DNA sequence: TGTGCCAGCAGTATCACCCGAGGGAGCACTGAAGCTTTCTTT.

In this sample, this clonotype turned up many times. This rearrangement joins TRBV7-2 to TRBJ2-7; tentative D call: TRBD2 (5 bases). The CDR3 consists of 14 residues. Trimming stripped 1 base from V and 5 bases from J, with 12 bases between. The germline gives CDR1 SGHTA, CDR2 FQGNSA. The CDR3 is CASSLDGYGNEQYF. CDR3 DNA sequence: TGTGCCAGCAGCTTAGACGGATACGGGAACGAGCAGTACTTC.

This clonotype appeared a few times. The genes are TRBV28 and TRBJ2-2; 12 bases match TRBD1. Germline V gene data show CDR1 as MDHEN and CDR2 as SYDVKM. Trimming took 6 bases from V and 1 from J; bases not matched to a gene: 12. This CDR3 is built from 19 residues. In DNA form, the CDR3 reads TGTGCCAGCAGCATGATCCGGGACAGGGGGCCCCGGAACACCGGGGAGCTGTTTTTT. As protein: CASSMIRDRGPRNTGELFF. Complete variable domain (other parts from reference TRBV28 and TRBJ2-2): DVKVTQSSRYLVKRTGEKVFLECVQDMDHENMFWYRQDPGLGLRLIYFSYDVKMKEKGDIPEGYSVSREKKERFSLILESASTNQTSMYLCASSMIRDRGPRNTGELFFGEGSRLTVL.

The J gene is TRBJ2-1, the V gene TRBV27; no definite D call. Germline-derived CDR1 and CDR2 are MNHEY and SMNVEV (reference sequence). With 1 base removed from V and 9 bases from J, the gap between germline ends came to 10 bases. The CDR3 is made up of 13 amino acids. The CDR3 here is CASSLFAATEQFF. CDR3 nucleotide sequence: TGTGCCAGCAGTTTATTCGCAGCGACTGAGCAGTTCTTC.

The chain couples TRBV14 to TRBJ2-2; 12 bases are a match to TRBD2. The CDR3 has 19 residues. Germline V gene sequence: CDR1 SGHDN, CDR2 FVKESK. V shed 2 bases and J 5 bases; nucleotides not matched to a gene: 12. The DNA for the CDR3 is TGTGCCAGCAGCCAATACCGCCTTTCACTAGCGGGAGGTACCGGGGAGCTGTTTTTT. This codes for CASSQYRLSLAGGTGELFF.

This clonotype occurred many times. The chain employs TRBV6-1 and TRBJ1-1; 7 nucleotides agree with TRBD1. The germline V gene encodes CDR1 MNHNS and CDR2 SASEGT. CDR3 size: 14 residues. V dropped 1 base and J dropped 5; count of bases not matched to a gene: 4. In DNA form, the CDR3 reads TGTGCCAGCAGTGAAGTCGCACAGGGGACTGAAGCTTTCTTT. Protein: CASSEVAQGTEAFF.

The chain's CDR3 is CANTPGLDYNEQFF. In nucleotides, the CDR3 is TGTGCCAACACCCCGGGACTGGACTACAATGAGCAGTTCTTC. The V gene is TRBV2, the J gene TRBJ2-1, with D possibly matching TRBD2 (6 bases). Per the germline V gene, CDR1 is SNHLY and CDR2 is FYNNEI. CDR3 length: 14 amino acids. V lost 10 bases, J lost 3 bases, and 16 bases lay in between.

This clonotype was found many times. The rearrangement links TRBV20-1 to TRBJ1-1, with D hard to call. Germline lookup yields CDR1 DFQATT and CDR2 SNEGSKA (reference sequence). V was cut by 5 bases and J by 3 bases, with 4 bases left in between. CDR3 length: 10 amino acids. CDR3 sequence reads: CSAGHTEAFF. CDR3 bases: TGCAGTGCTGGGCACACTGAAGCTTTCTTT.